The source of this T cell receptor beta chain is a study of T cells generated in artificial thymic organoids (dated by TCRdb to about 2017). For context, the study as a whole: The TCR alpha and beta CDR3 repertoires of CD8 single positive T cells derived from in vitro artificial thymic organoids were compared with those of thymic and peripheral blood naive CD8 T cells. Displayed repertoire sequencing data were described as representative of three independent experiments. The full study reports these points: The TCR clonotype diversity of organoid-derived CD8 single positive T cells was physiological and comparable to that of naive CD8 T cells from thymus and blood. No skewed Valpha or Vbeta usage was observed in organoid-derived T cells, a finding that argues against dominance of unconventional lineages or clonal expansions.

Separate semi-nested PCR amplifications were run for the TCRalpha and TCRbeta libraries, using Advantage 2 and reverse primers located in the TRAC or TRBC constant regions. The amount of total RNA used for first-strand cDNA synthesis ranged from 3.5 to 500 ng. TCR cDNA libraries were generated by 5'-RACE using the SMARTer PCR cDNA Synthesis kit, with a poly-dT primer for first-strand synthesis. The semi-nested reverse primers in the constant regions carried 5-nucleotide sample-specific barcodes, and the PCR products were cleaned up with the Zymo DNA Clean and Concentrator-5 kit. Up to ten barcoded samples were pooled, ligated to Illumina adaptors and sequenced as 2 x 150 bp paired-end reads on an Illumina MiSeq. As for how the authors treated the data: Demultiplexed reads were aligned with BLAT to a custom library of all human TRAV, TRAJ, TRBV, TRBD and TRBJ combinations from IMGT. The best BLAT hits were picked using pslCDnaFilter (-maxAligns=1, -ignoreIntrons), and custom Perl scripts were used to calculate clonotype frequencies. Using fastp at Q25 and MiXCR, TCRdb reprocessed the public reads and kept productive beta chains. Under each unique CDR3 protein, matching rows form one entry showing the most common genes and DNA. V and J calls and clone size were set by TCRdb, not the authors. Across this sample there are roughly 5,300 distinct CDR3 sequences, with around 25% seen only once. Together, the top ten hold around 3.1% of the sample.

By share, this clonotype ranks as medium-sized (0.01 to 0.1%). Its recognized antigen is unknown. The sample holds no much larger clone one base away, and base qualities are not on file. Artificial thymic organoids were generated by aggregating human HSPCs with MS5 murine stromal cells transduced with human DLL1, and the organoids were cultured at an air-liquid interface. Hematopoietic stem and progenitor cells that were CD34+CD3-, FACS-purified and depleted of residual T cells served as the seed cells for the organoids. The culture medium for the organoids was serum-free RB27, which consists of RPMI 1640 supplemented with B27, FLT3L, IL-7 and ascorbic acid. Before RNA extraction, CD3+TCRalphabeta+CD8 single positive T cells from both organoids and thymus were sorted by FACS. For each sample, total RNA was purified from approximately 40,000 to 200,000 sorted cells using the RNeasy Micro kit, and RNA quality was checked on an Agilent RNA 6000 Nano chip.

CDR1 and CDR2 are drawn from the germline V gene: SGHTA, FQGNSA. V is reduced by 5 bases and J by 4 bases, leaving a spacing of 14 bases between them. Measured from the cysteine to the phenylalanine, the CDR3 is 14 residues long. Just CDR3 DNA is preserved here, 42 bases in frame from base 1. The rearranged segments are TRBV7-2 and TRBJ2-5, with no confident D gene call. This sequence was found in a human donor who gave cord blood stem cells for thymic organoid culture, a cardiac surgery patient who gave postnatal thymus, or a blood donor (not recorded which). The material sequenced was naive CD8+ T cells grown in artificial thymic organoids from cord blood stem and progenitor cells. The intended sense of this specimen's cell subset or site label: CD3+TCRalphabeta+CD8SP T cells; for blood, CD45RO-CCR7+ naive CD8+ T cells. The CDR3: CASSHWARTETQYF. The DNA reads TGTGCCAGCAGCCACTGGGCCAGGACAGAGACCCAGTACTTC.